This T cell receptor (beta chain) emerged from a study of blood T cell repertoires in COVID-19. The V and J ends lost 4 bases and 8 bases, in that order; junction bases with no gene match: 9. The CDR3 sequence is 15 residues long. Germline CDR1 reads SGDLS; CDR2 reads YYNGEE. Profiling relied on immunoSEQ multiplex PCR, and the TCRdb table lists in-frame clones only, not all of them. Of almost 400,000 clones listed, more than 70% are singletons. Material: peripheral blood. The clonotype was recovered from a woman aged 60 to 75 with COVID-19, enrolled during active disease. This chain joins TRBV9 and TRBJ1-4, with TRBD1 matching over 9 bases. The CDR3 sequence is CASSPGQGRGEKLFF. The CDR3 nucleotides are TGTGCCAGCAGCCCCGGACAGGGGAGAGGGGAAAAACTGTTTTTT.